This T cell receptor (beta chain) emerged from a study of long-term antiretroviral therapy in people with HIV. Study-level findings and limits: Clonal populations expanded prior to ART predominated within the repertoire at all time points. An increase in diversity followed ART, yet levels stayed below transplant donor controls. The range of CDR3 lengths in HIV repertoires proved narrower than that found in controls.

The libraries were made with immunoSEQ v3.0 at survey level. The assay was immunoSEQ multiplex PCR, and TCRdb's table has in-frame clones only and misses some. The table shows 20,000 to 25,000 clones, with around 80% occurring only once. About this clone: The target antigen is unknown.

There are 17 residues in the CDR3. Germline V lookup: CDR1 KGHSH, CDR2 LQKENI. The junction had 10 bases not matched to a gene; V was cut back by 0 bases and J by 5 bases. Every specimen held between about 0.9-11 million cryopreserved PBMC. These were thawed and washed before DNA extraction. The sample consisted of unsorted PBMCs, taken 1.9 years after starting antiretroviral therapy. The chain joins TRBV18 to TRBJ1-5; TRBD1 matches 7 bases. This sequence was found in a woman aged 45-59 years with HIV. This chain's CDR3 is CASSPPTTGLGDQPQHF. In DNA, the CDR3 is TGTGCCAGCTCACCACCGACGACAGGGTTGGGGGATCAGCCCCAGCATTTT.